This note documents a single TCR beta chain sequence. Germline values: CDR1 SNHLY, CDR2 FYNNEI. V dropped 8 bases and J dropped 6 bases, with 9 bases sitting between them. The CDR3 length is 11 residues. The data are from a study of PD-1 blockade in classical Hodgkin lymphoma. Time point of the sample: cycle 4 day 1 (C4D1), after 6 weeks of nivolumab. Each patient experienced a relapse that followed autologous stem cell transplantation, and brentuximab vedotin exposure varied. Thawed PBMCs were the source of CD4+ T cells, purified by magnetic negative selection. Assay: immunoSEQ multiplex PCR; the TCRdb copy retains only in-frame clones and omits some. The sample shows about 30,000 clones, approximately 80% of them seen only once.

This sequence originates from a human donor with classical Hodgkin lymphoma. The chain is built from TRBV2 and TRBJ2-3; D call uncertain. The material was CD4+ T cells from blood, obtained before the fourth cycle of nivolumab. The CDR3 is CASGITDTQYF. In DNA form, the CDR3 reads TGTGCCAGCGGGATTACGGATACGCAGTATTTT. Full variable domain (remainder filled in from reference TRBV2 and TRBJ2-3): EPEVTQTPSHQVTQMGQEVILRCVPISNHLYFYWYRQILGQKVEFLVSFYNNEISEKSEIFDDQFSVERPDGSNFTLKIRSTKLEDSAMYFCASGITDTQYFGPGTRLTVL.